This is a list of T cell receptor beta chains from one sample in a study of cytomegalovirus exposure and HLA in healthy donors. Sequencing used immunoSEQ multiplex PCR; TCRdb keeps in-frame clones, though not all of them. The profile shows about 180,000 clones, around 73% of them singletons. Input material: PBMCs. The receptors shown here come from a man aged 55 to 70 in good health and CMV-seronegative. The CDR3 runs from the conserved cysteine through the conserved F or W. A D gene is named only where the DNA matches it firmly. The size of a clone is reported for some rows only, either as once, few or many, or as a class for expanded clones.

j_call	clone_size	v_call	cdr3_length	d_call	cdr3_aa	cdr3_nt
TRBJ1-1	NA	TRBV6-6	10	NA	CASIRGEAFF	TGTGCCAGCATTAGAGGTGAAGCTTTCTTT
TRBJ1-1	NA	TRBV6-6	16	NA	CASSLGQYHSNTEAFF	TGTGCCAGCAGTTTGGGACAATATCACTCGAACACTGAAGCTTTCTTT
TRBJ2-7	NA	TRBV5-1	14	NA	CASSESPGHYEQYF	TGCGCCAGCAGCGAGTCTCCGGGACACTACGAGCAGTACTTC
TRBJ2-2	NA	TRBV5-1	17	TRBD2	CASSLGLAGGYTGELFF	TGCGCCAGCAGCCTCGGACTAGCGGGGGGTTATACCGGGGAGCTGTTTTTT
TRBJ1-5	NA	TRBV7-6	15	NA	CASSKQGLGNQPQHF	TGTGCCAGCAGCAAGCAGGGGCTAGGCAATCAGCCCCAGCATTTT
TRBJ2-7	NA	TRBV19	17	TRBD1	CASSILGTGTGDYEQYF	TGTGCCAGTAGTATTCTAGGCACCGGGACAGGGGACTACGAGCAGTACTTC
TRBJ2-2	NA	TRBV6-1	15	TRBD1	CASRTTGGSPGELFF	TGTGCCAGCAGAACGACAGGGGGCTCGCCCGGGGAGCTGTTTTTT
TRBJ2-5	NA	TRBV11-2	15	NA	CASSFIIREQETQYF	TGTGCCAGCAGCTTCATCATCCGGGAGCAAGAGACCCAGTACTTC
TRBJ2-2	NA	TRBV29-1	15	NA	CSARGGSGNTGELFF	TGCAGCGCCCGAGGAGGTAGCGGGAACACCGGGGAGCTGTTTTTT
TRBJ1-2	NA	TRBV7-8	13	NA	CASSLGTNDGYTF	TGTGCCAGCAGCCTTGGGACAAATGATGGCTACACCTTC
TRBJ2-5	NA	TRBV19	14	TRBD1	CASSPITGEETQYF	TGTGCCAGTAGTCCCATTACAGGGGAAGAGACCCAGTACTTC
TRBJ2-5	NA	TRBV5-4	16	NA	CASSSTLGANRETQYF	TGTGCCAGCAGCTCCACCTTGGGGGCAAATCGAGAGACCCAGTACTTC
TRBJ2-1	NA	TRBV5-4	15	TRBD2	CASSPRGGGDNEQFF	TGTGCCAGCAGCCCGAGGGGCGGGGGGGACAATGAGCAGTTCTTC
TRBJ1-1	few	TRBV11-2	13	TRBD1	CASSLDRGAEAFF	TGTGCCAGCAGCCTTGACAGGGGTGCTGAAGCTTTCTTT
TRBJ2-1	few	TRBV5-1	13	NA	CASKLSSYNEQFF	TGCGCCAGCAAACTGAGCTCCTACAATGAGCAGTTCTTC
TRBJ1-1	once	TRBV4-1	16	NA	CASSHKAGGGYTEAFF	TGCGCCAGCAGCCATAAGGCGGGGGGAGGGTACACTGAAGCTTTCTTT
TRBJ2-4	NA	TRBV18	15	TRBD1	CASSPPSGQKNIQYF	TGTGCCAGCTCACCACCGTCGGGACAGAAAAACATTCAGTACTTC
TRBJ2-2	NA	TRBV27	15	NA	CASSLGQTNTGELFF	TGTGCCAGCAGTTTGGGACAAACGAACACCGGGGAGCTGTTTTTT
TRBJ1-1	NA	TRBV11-2	16	TRBD1	CASSSQPGQGYTQAFF	TGTGCCAGCAGCTCACAACCGGGACAGGGATACACTCAAGCTTTCTTT
TRBJ2-3	few	TRBV5-1	14	NA	CASSRWTLPDTQYF	TGCGCCAGCAGCAGATGGACATTGCCGGATACGCAGTATTTT
TRBJ2-7	few	TRBV7-6	17	TRBD2	CASSLGSGGAVSYEQYF	TGTGCCAGCAGCTTAGGTAGCGGGGGGGCCGTGTCCTACGAGCAGTACTTC
TRBJ1-3	NA	TRBV6-6	12	NA	CASSGAGNTIYF	TGTGCCAGTTCGGGGGCTGGAAACACCATATATTTT
TRBJ2-1	NA	TRBV19	20	TRBD2	CASSPGASGRAEGAYNEQFF	TGTGCCAGTAGTCCGGGGGCTAGCGGGAGGGCCGAAGGGGCCTACAATGAGCAGTTCTTC
TRBJ2-2	NA	TRBV7-3	17	TRBD1	CASSLSAQGARAGELFF	TGTGCCAGCAGCTTGTCAGCACAGGGGGCTAGGGCCGGGGAGCTGTTTTTT
TRBJ2-7	NA	TRBV9	13	NA	CASSVAPGVEQYF	TGTGCCAGCAGCGTAGCCCCAGGGGTCGAGCAGTACTTC
TRBJ1-3	once	TRBV19	17	NA	CASSRQAADYSGNTIYF	TGTGCCAGTAGTCGACAGGCCGCCGACTATTCTGGAAACACCATATATTTT
TRBJ2-7	NA	TRBV5-1	14	TRBD2	CASSVGLGGYEQYF	TGCGCCAGCAGCGTGGGACTAGGTGGTTACGAGCAGTACTTC
TRBJ1-1	NA	TRBV6-1	15	NA	CASSDNPGYGTEAFF	TGTGCCAGCAGTGATAATCCGGGGTACGGAACTGAAGCTTTCTTT
TRBJ2-5	NA	TRBV2	14	NA	CASSRPYGGETQYF	TGTGCCAGCAGTCGGCCATACGGGGGAGAGACCCAGTACTTC
TRBJ2-3	NA	TRBV5-1	20	TRBD2	CASSLVVGLAGGRSTDTQYF	TGCGCCAGCAGCTTGGTTGTCGGACTAGCGGGGGGGCGAAGCACAGATACGCAGTATTTT
TRBJ1-2	few	TRBV18	15	TRBD1	CASSFRTGVDYGYTF	TGTGCCAGCTCATTCCGGACAGGGGTGGACTATGGCTACACCTTC
TRBJ1-6	medium-sized	TRBV10-3	14	NA	CAIRDSSYNSPLHF	TGTGCCATCAGGGACAGCTCCTATAATTCACCCCTCCACTTT
TRBJ2-7	NA	TRBV5-1	14	TRBD2	CASSWSGSKYEQYF	TGCGCCAGCAGCTGGAGCGGGAGTAAGTACGAGCAGTACTTC
TRBJ2-7	NA	TRBV13	15	NA	CASSLAGGMFYEQYF	TGTGCCAGCAGCTTGGCAGGCGGGATGTTCTACGAGCAGTACTTC
TRBJ1-5	NA	TRBV6-5	14	NA	CASRSRGMDQPQHF	TGTGCCAGCAGGTCTCGGGGAATGGATCAGCCCCAGCATTTT
TRBJ2-2	NA	TRBV5-4	14	NA	CASSLTRTPGELFF	TGTGCCAGCAGCTTGACTAGGACCCCCGGGGAGCTGTTTTTT
TRBJ1-2	few	TRBV30	17	TRBD1	CACDRGTGGEENYGYTF	TGTGCCTGCGACCGAGGGACAGGGGGTGAAGAGAACTATGGCTACACCTTC
TRBJ1-1	NA	TRBV5-6	15	NA	CASSLRLGMGPEAFF	TGTGCCAGCAGCTTGAGGCTCGGTATGGGGCCTGAAGCTTTCTTT
TRBJ2-7	NA	TRBV5-6	18	TRBD2	CASSLVGLAGLLGGEQYF	TGTGCCAGCAGCTTGGTTGGACTAGCGGGGCTCCTGGGGGGGGAGCAGTACTTC
TRBJ1-2	once	TRBV5-1	16	NA	CASSEQGSPPNYGYTF	TGCGCCAGCAGCGAACAGGGTTCGCCGCCTAACTATGGCTACACCTTC
TRBJ2-1	NA	TRBV5-8	15	NA	CASSPGVGTYNEQFF	TGTGCCAGCAGCCCCGGGGTGGGAACCTACAATGAGCAGTTCTTC
TRBJ1-5	NA	TRBV5-1	14	NA	CASSLTGNGQPQNF	TGCGCCAGCAGCTTGACAGGGAATGGTCAGCCCCAGAATTTT
TRBJ1-3	NA	TRBV5-1	12	NA	CASSLDFMPIYF	TGCGCCAGCAGCTTGGACTTCATGCCCATATATTTT
TRBJ2-5	NA	TRBV30	12	NA	CAWSPAGETQYF	TGTGCCTGGAGTCCAGCGGGAGAGACCCAGTACTTC
TRBJ1-1	NA	TRBV19	15	TRBD1	CASSIPTGGNTEAFF	TGTGCCAGTAGTATACCGACAGGGGGGAACACTGAAGCTTTCTTT
TRBJ2-5	NA	TRBV9	16	TRBD1	CASNPTDRALRETQYF	TGTGCCAGCAACCCGACAGACAGGGCTCTTCGAGAGACCCAGTACTTC
TRBJ1-2	NA	TRBV5-4	15	TRBD1	CASSLEGATTYGYTF	TGTGCCAGCAGCTTGGAGGGGGCGACCACCTATGGCTACACCTTC